This TCR beta chain appears in the sequencing data of a study of blood T cell repertoires in COVID-19. CDR1 and CDR2 from the germline V gene are LNHDA and SQIVND (reference sequence). With 6 bases clipped from V and 6 bases from J, the junction kept 5 bases outside the gene matches. The CDR3 is made up of 13 amino acids. Seattle enrolled patients during active infection and tracked them longitudinally. Measured with immunoSEQ multiplex PCR; TCRdb has only the in-frame clones, and not every one. This table has about 170,000 clones, 84% appearing once. The rearrangement joins TRBV19 to TRBJ2-7; TRBD1 aligns across 10 bases. This receptor was identified in a woman in her 70s with COVID-19, enrolled during active disease. Sequenced input: peripheral blood. CDR3 bases: TGTGCCAGTAGGGGGACAGGGGCAGGCGAGCAGTACTTC. This translates into CASRGTGAGEQYF.